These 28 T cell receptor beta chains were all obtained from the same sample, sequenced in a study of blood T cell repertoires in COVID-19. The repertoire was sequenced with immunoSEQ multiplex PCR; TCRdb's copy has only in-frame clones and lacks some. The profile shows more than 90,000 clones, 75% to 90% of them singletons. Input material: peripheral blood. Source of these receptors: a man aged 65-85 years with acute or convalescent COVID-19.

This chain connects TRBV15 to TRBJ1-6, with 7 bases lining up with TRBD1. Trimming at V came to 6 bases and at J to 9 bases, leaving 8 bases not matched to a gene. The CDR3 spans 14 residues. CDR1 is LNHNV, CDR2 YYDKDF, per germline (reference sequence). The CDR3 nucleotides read TGTGCCACCAGGACTACTGACAGGGCTTCACCCCTCCACTTT. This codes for CATRTTDRASPLHF.

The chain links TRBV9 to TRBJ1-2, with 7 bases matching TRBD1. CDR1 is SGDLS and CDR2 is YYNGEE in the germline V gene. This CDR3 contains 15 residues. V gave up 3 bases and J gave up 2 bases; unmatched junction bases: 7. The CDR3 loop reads CASSASLGQNYGYTF. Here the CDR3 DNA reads TGTGCCAGCAGCGCCTCCCTGGGACAGAACTATGGCTACACCTTC. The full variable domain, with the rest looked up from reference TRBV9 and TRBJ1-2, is DSGVTQTPKHLITATGQRVTLRCSPRSGDLSVYWYQQSLDQGLQFLIQYYNGEERAKGNILERFSAQQFPDLHSELNLSSLELGDSALYFCASSASLGQNYGYTFGSGTRLTVV.

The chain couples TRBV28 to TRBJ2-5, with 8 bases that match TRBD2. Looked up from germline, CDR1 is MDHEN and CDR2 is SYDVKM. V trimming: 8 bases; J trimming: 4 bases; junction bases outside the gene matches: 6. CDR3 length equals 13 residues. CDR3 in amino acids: CASFTSGRETQYF. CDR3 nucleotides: TGTGCCAGCTTCACAAGCGGGAGAGAGACCCAGTACTTC.

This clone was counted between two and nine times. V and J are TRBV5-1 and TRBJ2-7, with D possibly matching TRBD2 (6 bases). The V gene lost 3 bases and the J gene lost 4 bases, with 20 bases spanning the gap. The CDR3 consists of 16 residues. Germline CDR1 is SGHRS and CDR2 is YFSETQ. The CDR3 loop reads CASSSYAGPLIYEQYF. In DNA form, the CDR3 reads TGCGCCAGCAGCTCATACGCGGGACCCCTTATATACGAGCAGTACTTC.

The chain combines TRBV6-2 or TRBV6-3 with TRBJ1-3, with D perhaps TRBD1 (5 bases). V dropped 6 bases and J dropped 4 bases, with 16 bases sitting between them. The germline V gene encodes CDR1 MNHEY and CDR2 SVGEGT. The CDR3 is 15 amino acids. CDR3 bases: TGTGCCAGCAGCAACGCCGGGGGGAACGGAAACACCATATATTTT. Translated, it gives CASSNAGGNGNTIYF.

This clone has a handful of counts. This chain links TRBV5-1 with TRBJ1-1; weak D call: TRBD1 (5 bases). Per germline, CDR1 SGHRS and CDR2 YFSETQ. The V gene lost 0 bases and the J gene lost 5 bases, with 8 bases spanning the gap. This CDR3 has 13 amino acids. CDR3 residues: CASSLGQQTEAFF. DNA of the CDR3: TGCGCCAGCAGCTTGGGACAGCAGACTGAAGCTTTCTTT.

This chain's CDR3 is CASSLSAGRGYGYTF. As DNA, the CDR3 is TGTGCCAGCAGTTTATCTGCAGGGAGGGGCTATGGCTACACCTTC. This sequence joins TRBV27 and TRBJ1-2; a weak D match, TRBD1 (5 bases). The CDR3 sequence is 15 residues long. V gave up 0 bases and J gave up 4 bases, with 12 bases separating them. Germline V lookup: CDR1 MNHEY, CDR2 SMNVEV (reference sequence).

The CDR3 loop is CASRRTGAPNEQFF. In nucleotides, the CDR3 is TGTGCCAGCAGACGGACAGGGGCCCCCAATGAGCAGTTCTTC. The gene calls are TRBV25-1 and TRBJ2-1; 9 positions agree with TRBD1. CDR1 MGHDK and CDR2 SYGVNS come from the germline V gene. The V and J ends lost 6 bases and 6 bases, in that order; junction bases with no gene match: 6. The CDR3 is made up of 14 amino acids.

CDR3 in amino acids: CASSNLDRATGNTIYF. DNA of the CDR3: TGTGCCAGCAGTAACTTAGACAGAGCTACTGGAAACACCATATATTTT. V is TRBV28 and J is TRBJ1-3; D is possibly TRBD1 (5 bases). This CDR3 has 16 amino acids. Germline-derived CDR1 and CDR2 are MDHEN and SYDVKM. Trimming cost V 5 bases and J 2 bases, with 16 bases left between them.

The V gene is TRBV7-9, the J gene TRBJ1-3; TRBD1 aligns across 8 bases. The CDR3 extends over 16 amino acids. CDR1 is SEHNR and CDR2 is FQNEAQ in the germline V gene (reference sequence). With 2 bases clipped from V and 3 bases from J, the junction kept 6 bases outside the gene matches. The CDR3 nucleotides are TGTGCCAGCAGCTTATCGTCAGGGGGCGGTGGAAACACCATATATTTT. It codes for CASSLSSGGGGNTIYF.

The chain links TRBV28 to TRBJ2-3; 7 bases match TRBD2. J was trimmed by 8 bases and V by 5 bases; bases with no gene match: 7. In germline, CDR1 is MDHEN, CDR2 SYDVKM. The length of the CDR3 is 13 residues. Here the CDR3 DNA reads TGTGCCAGCAGTCGTGGCGGGGGAAGTACGCAGTATTTT. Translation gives CASSRGGGSTQYF.

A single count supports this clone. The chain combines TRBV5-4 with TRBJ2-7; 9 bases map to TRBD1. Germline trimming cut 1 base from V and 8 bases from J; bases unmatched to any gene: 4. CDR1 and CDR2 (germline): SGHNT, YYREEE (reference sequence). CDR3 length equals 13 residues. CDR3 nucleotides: TGTGCCAGCAGCTTGAAAGGGACAGGGCAGCAGTACTTC. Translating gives CASSLKGTGQQYF.

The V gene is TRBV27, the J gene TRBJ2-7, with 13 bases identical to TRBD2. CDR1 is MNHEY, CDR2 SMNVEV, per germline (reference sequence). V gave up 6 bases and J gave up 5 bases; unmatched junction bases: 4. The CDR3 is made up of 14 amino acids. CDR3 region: CASRRLAGGNEQYF. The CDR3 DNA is TGTGCCAGCAGGCGACTAGCGGGAGGTAACGAGCAGTACTTC.

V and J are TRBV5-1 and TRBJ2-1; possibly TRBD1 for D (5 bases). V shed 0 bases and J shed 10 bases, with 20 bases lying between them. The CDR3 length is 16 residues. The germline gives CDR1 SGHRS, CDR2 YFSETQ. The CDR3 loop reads CASSLVGRGPLVEQFF. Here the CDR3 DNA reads TGCGCCAGCAGCTTGGTGGGTAGGGGCCCTTTGGTAGAGCAGTTCTTC. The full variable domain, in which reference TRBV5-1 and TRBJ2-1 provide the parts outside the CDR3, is KAGVTQTPRYLIKTRGQQVTLSCSPISGHRSVSWYQQTPGQGLQFLFEYFSETQRNKGNFPGRFSGRQFSNSRSEMNVSTLELGDSALYLCASSLVGRGPLVEQFFGPGTRLTVL.

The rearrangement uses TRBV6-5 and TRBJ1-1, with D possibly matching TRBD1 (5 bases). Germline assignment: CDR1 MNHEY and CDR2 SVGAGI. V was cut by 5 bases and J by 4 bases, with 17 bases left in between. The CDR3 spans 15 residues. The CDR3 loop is CASSRTYLTSTEAFF. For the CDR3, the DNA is TGTGCCAGCAGTAGGACATATCTCACCAGCACTGAAGCTTTCTTT.

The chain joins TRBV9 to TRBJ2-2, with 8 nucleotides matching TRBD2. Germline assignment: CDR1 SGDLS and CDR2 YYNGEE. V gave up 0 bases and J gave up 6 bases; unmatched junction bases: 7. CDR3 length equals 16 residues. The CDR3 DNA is TGTGCCAGCAGCGTAGCAGCGGGACTAGTCCCCGGGGAGCTGTTTTTT. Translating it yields CASSVAAGLVPGELFF.

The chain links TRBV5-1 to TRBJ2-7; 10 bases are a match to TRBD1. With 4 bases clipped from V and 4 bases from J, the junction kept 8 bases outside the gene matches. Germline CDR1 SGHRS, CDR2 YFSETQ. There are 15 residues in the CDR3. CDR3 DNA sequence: TGCGCCAGCAGCCCACCGGGACAGGGGACGTACGAGCAGTACTTC. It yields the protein CASSPPGQGTYEQYF.

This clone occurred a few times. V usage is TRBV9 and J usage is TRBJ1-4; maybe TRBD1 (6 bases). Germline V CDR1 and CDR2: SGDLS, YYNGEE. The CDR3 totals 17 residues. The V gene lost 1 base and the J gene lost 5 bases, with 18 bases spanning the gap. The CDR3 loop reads CASSVSGRDNWNEKLFF. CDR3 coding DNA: TGTGCCAGCAGCGTATCCGGAAGGGACAATTGGAATGAAAAACTGTTTTTT.

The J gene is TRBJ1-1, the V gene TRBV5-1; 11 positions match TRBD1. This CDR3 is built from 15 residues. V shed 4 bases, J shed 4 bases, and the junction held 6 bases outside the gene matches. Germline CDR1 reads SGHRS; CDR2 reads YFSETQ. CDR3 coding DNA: TGCGCCAGCAGCGGCGGGACAGGGGGACGCACTGAAGCTTTCTTT. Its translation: CASSGGTGGRTEAFF.

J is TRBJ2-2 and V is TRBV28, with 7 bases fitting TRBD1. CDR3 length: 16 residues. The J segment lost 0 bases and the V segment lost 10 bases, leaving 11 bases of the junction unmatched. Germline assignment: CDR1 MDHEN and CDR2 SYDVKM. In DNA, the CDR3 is TGTGCCATCCGAGCCGCCGGGACAGCGAACACCGGGGAGCTGTTTTTT. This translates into CAIRAAGTANTGELFF.

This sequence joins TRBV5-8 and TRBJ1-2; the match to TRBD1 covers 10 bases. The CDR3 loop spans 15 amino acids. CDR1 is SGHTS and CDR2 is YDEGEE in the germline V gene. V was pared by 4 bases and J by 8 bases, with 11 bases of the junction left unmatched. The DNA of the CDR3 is TGTGCCAGCAGCCTGGCAGGACAGGGGGAGAGAGGCTACACCTTC. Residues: CASSLAGQGERGYTF.

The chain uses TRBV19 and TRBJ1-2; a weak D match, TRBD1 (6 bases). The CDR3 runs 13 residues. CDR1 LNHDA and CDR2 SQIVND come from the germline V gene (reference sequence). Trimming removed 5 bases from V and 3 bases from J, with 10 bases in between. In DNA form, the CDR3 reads TGTGCCAGTAGTCCAGGGGCCGACTATGGCTACACCTTC. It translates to CASSPGADYGYTF.

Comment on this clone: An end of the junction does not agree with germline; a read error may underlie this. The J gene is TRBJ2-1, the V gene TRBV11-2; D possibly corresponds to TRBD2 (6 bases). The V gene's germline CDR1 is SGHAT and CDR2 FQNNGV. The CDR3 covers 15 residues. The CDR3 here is CASTLKTSSYNEQFF. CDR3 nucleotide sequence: TGTGCCAGCACCTTAAAGACTAGCTCCTACAATGAGCAGTTCTTC.

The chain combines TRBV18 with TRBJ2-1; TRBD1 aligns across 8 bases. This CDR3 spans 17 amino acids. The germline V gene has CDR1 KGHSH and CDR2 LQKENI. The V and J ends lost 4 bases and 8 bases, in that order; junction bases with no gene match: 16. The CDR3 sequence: CASSLYGQGKLIHEQFF. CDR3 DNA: TGTGCCAGCTCACTCTACGGACAGGGAAAGTTGATCCATGAGCAGTTCTTC. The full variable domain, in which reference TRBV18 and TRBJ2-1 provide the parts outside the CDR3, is NAGVMQNPRHLVRRRGQEARLRCSPMKGHSHVYWYRQLPEEGLKFMVYLQKENIIDESGMPKERFSAEFPKEGPSILRIQQVVRGDSAAYFCASSLYGQGKLIHEQFFGPGTRLTVL.

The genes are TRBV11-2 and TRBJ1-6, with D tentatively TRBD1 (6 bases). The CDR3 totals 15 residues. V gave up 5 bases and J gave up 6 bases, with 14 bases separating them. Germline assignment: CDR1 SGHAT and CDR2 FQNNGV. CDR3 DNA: TGTGCCAGCAGCCCCTCGGACAGAGTTAATTCACCCCTCCACTTT. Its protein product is CASSPSDRVNSPLHF.

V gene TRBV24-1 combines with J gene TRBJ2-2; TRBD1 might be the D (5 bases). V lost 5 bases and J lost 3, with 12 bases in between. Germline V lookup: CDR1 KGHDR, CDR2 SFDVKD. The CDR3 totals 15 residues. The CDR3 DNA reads TGTGCCACCAGTGGGCAGGGCGTGGACACCGGGGAGCTGTTTTTT. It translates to CATSGQGVDTGELFF.

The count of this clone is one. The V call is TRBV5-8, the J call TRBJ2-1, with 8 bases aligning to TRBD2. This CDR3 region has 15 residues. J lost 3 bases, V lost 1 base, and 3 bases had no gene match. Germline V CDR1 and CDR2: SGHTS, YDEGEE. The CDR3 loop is CASSLSSGFYNEQFF. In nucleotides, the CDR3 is TGTGCCAGCAGCTTGTCTAGCGGGTTCTACAATGAGCAGTTCTTC.

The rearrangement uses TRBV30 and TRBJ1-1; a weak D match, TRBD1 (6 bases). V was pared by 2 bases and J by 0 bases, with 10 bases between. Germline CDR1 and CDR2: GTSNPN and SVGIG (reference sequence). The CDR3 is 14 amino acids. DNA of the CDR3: TGTGCCTGGAGTACCGGACAGTTGAACACTGAAGCTTTCTTT. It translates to CAWSTGQLNTEAFF.